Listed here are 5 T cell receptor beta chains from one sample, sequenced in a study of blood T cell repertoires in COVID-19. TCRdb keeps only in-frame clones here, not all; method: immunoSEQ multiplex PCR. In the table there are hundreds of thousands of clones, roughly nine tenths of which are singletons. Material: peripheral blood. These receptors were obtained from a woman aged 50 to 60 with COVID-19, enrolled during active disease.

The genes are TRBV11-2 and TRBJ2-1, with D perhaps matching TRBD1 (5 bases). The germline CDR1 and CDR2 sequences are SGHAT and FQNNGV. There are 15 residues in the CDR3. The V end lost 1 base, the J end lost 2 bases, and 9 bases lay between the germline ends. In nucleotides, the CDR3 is TGTGCCAGCAGCTTAGGCAGGGCCACCTACAATGAGCAGTTCTTC. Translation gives CASSLGRATYNEQFF.

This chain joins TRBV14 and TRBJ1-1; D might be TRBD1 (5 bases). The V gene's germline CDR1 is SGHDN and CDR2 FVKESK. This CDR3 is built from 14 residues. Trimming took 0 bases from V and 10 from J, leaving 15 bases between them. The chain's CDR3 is CASSQDNEGRRAFF. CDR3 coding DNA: TGTGCCAGCAGCCAAGATAACGAGGGGAGGCGAGCTTTCTTT.

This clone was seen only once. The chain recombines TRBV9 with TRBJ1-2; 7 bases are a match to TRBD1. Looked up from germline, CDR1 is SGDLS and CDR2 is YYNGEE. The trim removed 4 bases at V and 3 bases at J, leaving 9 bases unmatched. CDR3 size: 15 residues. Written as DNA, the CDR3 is TGTGCCAGCAGCCAAACTGCGACAGGGTACTATGGCTACACCTTC. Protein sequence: CASSQTATGYYGYTF. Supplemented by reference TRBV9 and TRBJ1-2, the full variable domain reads DSGVTQTPKHLITATGQRVTLRCSPRSGDLSVYWYQQSLDQGLQFLIQYYNGEERAKGNILERFSAQQFPDLHSELNLSSLELGDSALYFCASSQTATGYYGYTFGSGTRLTVV.

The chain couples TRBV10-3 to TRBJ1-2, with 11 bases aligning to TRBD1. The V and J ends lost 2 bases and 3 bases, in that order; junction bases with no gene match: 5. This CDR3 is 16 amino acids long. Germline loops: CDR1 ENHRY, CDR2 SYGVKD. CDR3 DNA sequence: TGTGCCATCAGTGAGGGACAGGGGGCGCTTTACTATGGCTACACCTTC. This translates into CAISEGQGALYYGYTF.

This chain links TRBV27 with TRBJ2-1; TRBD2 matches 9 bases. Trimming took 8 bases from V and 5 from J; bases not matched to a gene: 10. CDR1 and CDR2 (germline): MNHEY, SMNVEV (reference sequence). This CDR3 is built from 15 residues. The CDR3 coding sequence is TGTGCCAGCCGGTCGAGCGGGGGGTTACACAATGAGCAGTTCTTC. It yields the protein CASRSSGGLHNEQFF.